A single sample gave rise to the 10 T cell receptor beta chains below, sequenced in a study of CD8 T cells in Susac syndrome. After extraction with the RNeasy kit, about 0.45 to 1 ug of the RNA was reverse transcribed using random hexamers. TCRdb reanalysed the immunoSEQ multiplex PCR reads using MiXCR and keeps one entry per CDR3 protein. The sample consists of under 200,000 distinct CDR3 sequences, roughly 92% of them appearing once. Sequencing used CD4+ T cells from PBMCs. These receptor sequences come from a human donor in good health.

The genes are TRBV4-2 and TRBJ1-1; D is ambiguous. V was shortened by 10 bases and J by 8 bases, with 26 bases between the two germline ends. This CDR3 has 15 residues. The germline CDR1 and CDR2 sequences are LGHNA and YNFKEQ. For the CDR3, the DNA is TGTGCCACAGCCGTACTGGCCGGGCAGCGAACGGAAGCTTTCTTT. The encoded protein is CATAVLAGQRTEAFF.

This chain uses TRBV6-2 or TRBV6-3 with TRBJ2-5; 8 nucleotides align to TRBD2. Unmatched junction bases numbered 2, after V lost 6 bases and J lost 5 bases. The CDR3 totals 12 residues. Per germline, CDR1 MNHEY and CDR2 SVGEGT. In DNA, the CDR3 is TGTGCCAGCAGGGGACTAGTGGAGACCCAGTACTTC. Protein sequence: CASRGLVETQYF.

The rearrangement uses TRBV28 and TRBJ2-2, with D perhaps TRBD1 (5 bases). The CDR3 contains 15 residues. V was trimmed by 5 bases and J by 5 bases, leaving 15 bases between them. From germline, CDR1 is MDHEN and CDR2 SYDVKM. The CDR3 spells CASSRSDRQTGELFF. In DNA form, the CDR3 reads TGTGCCAGCAGTCGGAGCGATCGACAGACCGGGGAGCTGTTTTTT.

The rearrangement links TRBV7-2 to TRBJ1-5, with D tentatively TRBD1 (6 bases). Germline CDR1 and CDR2: SGHTA and FQGNSA. This CDR3 spans 14 amino acids. Between the trimmed V and J ends, which lost 5 bases and 3 bases, there was a span of 11 bases. The CDR3 DNA reads as TGTGCCAGCAGCGGGGGGCAGTACAATCAGCCCCAGCATTTT. Amino acid sequence: CASSGGQYNQPQHF.

The chain combines TRBV9 with TRBJ2-6; 8 bases agree with TRBD2. Germline values: CDR1 SGDLS, CDR2 YYNGEE. This CDR3 comprises 18 residues. Unmatched junction bases numbered 13, after V lost 4 bases and J lost 4 bases. CDR3 DNA sequence: TGTGCCAGCAGCCCCAGAGCAAGCGGGGGAACCGGGGCCAACGTCCTGACTTTC. Amino acids: CASSPRASGGTGANVLTF.

The CDR3 DNA is TGTGCCAGCAGCCTAACCACCGGGACAGGAGGCTACACCTTC. This codes for CASSLTTGTGGYTF. The chain combines TRBV9 with TRBJ1-2, with 8 bases that match TRBD1. There are 14 residues in the CDR3. V shed 4 bases, J shed 8 bases, and the junction held 10 bases outside the gene matches. Germline V gives CDR1 SGDLS, CDR2 YYNGEE.

The V call is TRBV5-6, the J call TRBJ2-5; no reliable D call. Germline CDR1 and CDR2: SGHDT and YYEEEE. V shed 2 bases and J shed 4 bases, with 9 bases lying between them. The CDR3 contains 13 residues. The CDR3 nucleotides read TGTGCCAGCAGCTTCCCGTCCGGAGAGACCCAGTACTTC. It translates to CASSFPSGETQYF. The full variable domain, with the rest looked up from reference TRBV5-6 and TRBJ2-5, is DAGVTQSPTHLIKTRGQQVTLRCSPKSGHDTVSWYQQALGQGPQFIFQYYEEEERQRGNFPDRFSGHQFPNYSSELNVNALLLGDSALYLCASSFPSGETQYFGPGTRLLVL.

This clonotype came up a few times. The CDR3 sequence: CASSSTGDSPLHF. CDR3 sequence (DNA): TGTGCCAGCAGCTCGACGGGGGATTCACCCCTCCACTTT. The gene calls are TRBV7-9 and TRBJ1-6, with a tentative D call TRBD1 (5 bases). Trimming cost V 4 bases and J 8 bases, with 9 bases left between them. This CDR3 has 13 amino acids. Germline loops: CDR1 SEHNR, CDR2 FQNEAQ (reference sequence). The full variable domain, completed using reference TRBV7-9 and TRBJ1-6, is DTGVSQNPRHKITKRGQNVTFRCDPISEHNRLYWYRQTLGQGPEFLTYFQNEAQLEKSRLLSDRFSAERPKGSFSTLEIQRTEQGDSAMYLCASSSTGDSPLHFGNGTRLTVT.

The chain links TRBV20-1 to TRBJ1-5; weak D call: TRBD1 (5 bases). The CDR3 extends over 15 amino acids. The V end was cut by 3 bases, the J end by 1 base, with 13 bases between. The germline V gene has CDR1 DFQATT and CDR2 SNEGSKA (reference sequence). The CDR3 nucleotides are TGCAGTGCTAGTCCCCTCCAGGGAAGCAATCAGCCCCAGCATTTT. Its translation is CSASPLQGSNQPQHF.

The chain carries TRBV5-1 and TRBJ2-7; D uncertain. This CDR3 region has 13 residues. Between the trimmed V and J ends, which lost 4 bases and 2 bases, there was a span of 10 bases. Germline assignment: CDR1 SGHRS and CDR2 YFSETQ. Written as DNA, the CDR3 is TGCGCCAGCAGCGATCCCCCTCCCTACGAGCAGTACTTC. Protein sequence: CASSDPPPYEQYF.